What follows are 15 T cell receptor beta chains derived from one specimen sequenced in a study of blood T cells in healthy people across ages. PCR was performed a second time for about 7 to 11 cycles using a sample-barcoded 5' primer and a J-beta primer mix. TCRdb re-derived calls from the 5' RACE reads in MiXCR, one entry per CDR3 protein. Seen here are about 1.1 million distinct CDR3 sequences, approximately 38% observed once, and the top ten hold over 10%. Sequencing was done on a sample of blood. These TCRs come from a man in his late teens or twenties in good health.

Only a few counts were recorded for this clonotype. The chain combines TRBV9 with TRBJ2-7; D is tentatively TRBD1 or TRBD2 (5 bases each). The CDR3 is 15 amino acids. Trimming took 0 bases from V and 3 from J, leaving 13 bases between them. Germline V CDR1 and CDR2: SGDLS, YYNGEE. The CDR3 sequence is CASSVGDVNFYEQYF. The DNA for the CDR3 is TGTGCCAGCAGCGTAGGGGACGTCAATTTCTACGAGCAGTACTTC.

The chain links TRBV21-1 to TRBJ1-2; TRBD1 is the table's D call and was not checked against the DNA. TRBV21-1 is a recognized pseudogene. This CDR3 contains 17 residues. Written as DNA, the CDR3 is TGTGCCAGCAGCAAAGAGTCGGGACAGTGCCGGAACTATGGCTACACCTTC. As protein: CASSKESGQCRNYGYTF.

The count of this clonotype is one. The gene calls are TRBV4-2 and TRBJ1-1; perhaps TRBD1 as D (6 bases). The CDR3 consists of 15 residues. The V gene's germline CDR1 is LGHNA and CDR2 YNFKEQ. Deletions cut 0 bases from V and 8 bases from J, with 16 bases between. CDR3 nucleotide sequence: TGTGCCAGCAGCCAAGATTGGGGGCACGTGATGGAAGCTTTCTTT. Translated, it gives CASSQDWGHVMEAFF.

Ten or more counts support this clonotype. The chain is built from TRBV7-2 and TRBJ1-1; no firm D call. The CDR3 contains 17 residues. The V end lost 0 bases, the J end lost 0 bases, and 14 bases lay between the germline ends. Germline V lookup: CDR1 SGHTA, CDR2 FQGNSA. CDR3 sequence: CASSLAPTGLMNTEAFF. Written as DNA, the CDR3 is TGTGCCAGCAGCTTAGCCCCGACGGGTCTTATGAACACTGAAGCTTTCTTT. Based on the CDR3 plus reference TRBV7-2 and TRBJ1-1, the full variable domain is GAGVSQSPSNKVTEKGKDVELRCDPISGHTALYWYRQSLGQGLEFLIYFQGNSAPDKSGLPSDRFSAERTGGSVSTLTIQRTQQEDSAVYLCASSLAPTGLMNTEAFFGQGTRLTVV.

This clonotype was detected only a few times. This rearrangement joins TRBV3-1 to TRBJ2-2; 8 bases fit TRBD2. CDR1 and CDR2 (germline): LGHDT, YNNKEL (reference sequence). Losses at the gene ends were 0 bases for V and 0 bases for J; bases not matched to a gene: 6. The CDR3 has 18 residues. DNA of the CDR3: TGTGCCAGCAGCCAAGATCTCCGGGGGGGCTCGAACACCGGGGAGCTGTTTTTT. It encodes CASSQDLRGGSNTGELFF.

Regarding this clonotype: A read error may be the cause here, since a much bigger clone is one base away. The chain is built from TRBV28 and TRBJ1-2; D possibly corresponds to TRBD1 (5 bases). Per the germline V gene, CDR1 is MDHEN and CDR2 is SYDVKM. Trimming pared 6 bases from V and 4 bases from J, leaving 15 bases between. This CDR3 is built from 14 residues. The CDR3 nucleotides read TGTGCCAGCAGGCAAACCCGGGACTTCTATGGCTACACCTTC. It yields the protein CASRQTRDFYGYTF.

The CDR3 loop is CASTIPRDTLNEQFF. The DNA for the CDR3 is TGTGCCAGCACCATACCCCGGGACACTCTCAATGAGCAGTTCTTC. The chain joins TRBV27 to TRBJ2-1, with D possibly TRBD1 on 6 matching bases. Germline V gene sequence: CDR1 MNHEY, CDR2 SMNVEV (reference sequence). V lost 7 bases and J lost 6, with 19 bases in between. The CDR3 sequence is 15 residues long.

This clonotype occurred a few times. J is TRBJ1-2 and V is TRBV10-3, with D unresolved. In germline, CDR1 is ENHRY, CDR2 SYGVKD. V dropped 2 bases and J dropped 6 bases, with 7 bases sitting between them. There are 12 residues in the CDR3. DNA of the CDR3: TGTGCCATCAGTGAGGGACTTGATGGCTACACCTTC. It is translated as CAISEGLDGYTF.

The chain employs TRBV6-5 and TRBJ2-3, with 9 bases that match TRBD2. Per germline, CDR1 MNHEY and CDR2 SVGAGI. J gave up 1 base and V 5 bases, and 4 bases lay outside the gene matches. There are 15 residues in the CDR3. The CDR3: CASSRIAGGTDTQYF. CDR3 coding DNA: TGTGCCAGCAGTCGTATAGCGGGGGGCACAGATACGCAGTATTTT.

The chain employs TRBV5-1 and TRBJ2-1; D ambiguous. This CDR3 comprises 14 residues. Germline V gene data show CDR1 as SGHRS and CDR2 as YFSETQ. The V end was cut by 2 bases, the J end by 2 bases, with 8 bases between. The chain's CDR3 is CASSLDLAYNEQFF. In DNA, the CDR3 is TGCGCCAGCAGCTTAGACCTAGCCTACAATGAGCAGTTCTTC.

Only a few counts were recorded for this clonotype. V gene TRBV6-5 combines with J gene TRBJ2-7, with D unclear. Trimming took off 0 bases at V and 2 bases at J, with 8 bases between the two ends. The CDR3 has 14 amino acids. Germline CDR1 MNHEY, CDR2 SVGAGI. The CDR3 region has the DNA TGTGCCAGCAGTTACTCGTCAGGACCCTACGAGCAGTACTTC. Its protein is CASSYSSGPYEQYF.

Remarks on this clonotype: The junction and the germline gene differ at one end; a read error may be behind it. This chain uses TRBV27 with TRBJ1-1; weak D call: TRBD1 (5 bases). CDR3 length: 14 residues. CDR1 and CDR2 (germline): MNHEY, SMNVEV (reference sequence). The CDR3 region has the DNA TGTGCCAGCAGTGTATCAGGGAAGCCCACTGAAGCTTTCTTT. This translates into CASSVSGKPTEAFF.

This clonotype was detected only a few times. The V call is TRBV20-1, the J call TRBJ1-2; D is uncertain. Germline assignment: CDR1 DFQATT and CDR2 SNEGSKA (reference sequence). The CDR3 runs to 8 residues. The V end lost 5 bases, the J end lost 12 bases, and 7 bases lay between the germline ends. The CDR3 loop reads CSAPTHTF. CDR3 coding DNA: TGCAGTGCTCCCACCCACACCTTC.

The chain combines TRBV5-1 with TRBJ2-1, with D perhaps TRBD1 (5 bases). CDR3 length equals 11 residues. Per the germline V gene, CDR1 is SGHRS and CDR2 is YFSETQ. V lost 3 bases and J 8 bases, leaving 6 bases between the germline ends. The CDR3 loop reads CASSWGDEQFF. In nucleotides, the CDR3 is TGCGCCAGCAGCTGGGGCGATGAGCAGTTCTTC.

The V gene is TRBV20-1, the J gene TRBJ1-5, with a tentative D call TRBD1 (6 bases). V was cut by 0 bases and J by 2 bases, with 14 bases left in between. The CDR3 has 16 residues. Germline CDR1 DFQATT, CDR2 SNEGSKA (reference sequence). The CDR3 protein is CSARDLGQWGNQPQHF. The DNA of the CDR3 is TGCAGTGCTAGAGATCTGGGACAATGGGGCAATCAGCCCCAGCATTTT.